This TCR beta chain appears in the sequencing data of a study of T cells in Graves' hyperthyroidism and ophthalmopathy. This clonotype came up many times. What was amplified from RNA transcripts were TCR beta CDR3 regions. The TCR CDR3 first-round RT-PCR relied on the HTBI primer set. Using its own MiXCR run on the multiplex PCR reads, TCRdb lists one record per CDR3 protein. The table includes roughly 400,000 distinct CDR3 sequences, around an eighth detected once. The sample consisted of blood. This TCR was recovered from a man between 45 and 60 years old with Graves' ophthalmopathy.

CDR3 sequence (DNA): TGTGCCAGCAGCGTAACTAGCGGGAACTACAATGAGCAGTTCTTC. This codes for CASSVTSGNYNEQFF. J is TRBJ2-1 and V is TRBV11-2, with 10 bases aligning to TRBD2. V shed 5 bases, J shed 3 bases, and the junction held 4 bases outside the gene matches. In germline, CDR1 is SGHAT, CDR2 FQNNGV. This CDR3 is built from 15 residues.